The following is a TCR beta chain sequence with its context. Its antigen is not known. This record belongs to a study of T cell responses to AZD1222 COVID-19 vaccine. Study results and caveats: Vaccine-associated CD4 TCRs ranged over spike, dominating at 160-218 and 743-854. After two AZD1222 doses, spike-specific TCR breadth and depth rose versus day 0. Donors were mostly white British, more females; clonal diversity possibly underestimated.

This table comes from immunoSEQ multiplex PCR, and its TCRdb copy is limited to in-frame clones, with some not included. The data show approximately 130,000 clones, about 89% seen once. CDR1 is SGDLS, CDR2 YYNGEE, per germline. The CDR3 is made up of 15 amino acids. Deletions cut 4 bases from V and 4 bases from J, with 17 bases between. The material sequenced was peripheral blood, taken on day 0 of MenACWY control vaccination. The chain recombines TRBV9 with TRBJ1-1; tentative D call: TRBD1 (5 bases). The TCR comes from an adult in good health. The CDR3 DNA reads as TGTGCCAGCAGCATCCGGGACTTTAACTTCACTGAAGCTTTCTTT. Its translation: CASSIRDFNFTEAFF. The variable domain in full, with the rest retrieved from reference TRBV9 and TRBJ1-1, is DSGVTQTPKHLITATGQRVTLRCSPRSGDLSVYWYQQSLDQGLQFLIQYYNGEERAKGNILERFSAQQFPDLHSELNLSSLELGDSALYFCASSIRDFNFTEAFFGQGTRLTVV.